This is a list of T cell receptor beta chains from one sample in a study of blood T cells in healthy people across ages. TCRdb redid the calling of the 5' RACE reads with MiXCR, one entry per CDR3 protein. The sample contains 600,000 or so distinct CDR3 sequences, around 50% of which appear only once. Sequencing was done on a sample of blood. The origin of the receptors is a man aged 80 or over in good health. Each CDR3 is given with its conserved first and last residue. The order of the fields is clone size, D gene, V gene, J gene, CDR3 protein, CDR3 DNA. A D gene is named only where the DNA matches it firmly. Size is stated for part of the rows, as once, few or many counts, or as a class when the clone is expanded.

NA	NA	TRBV7-2	TRBJ2-3	CASSLKQHTDTQYF	TGTGCCAGCAGCTTGAAGCAGCACACAGATACGCAGTATTTT
NA	TRBD1	TRBV4-2	TRBJ2-7	CASSQAVAGGPYEQYF	TGTGCCAGCAGCCAAGCGGTGGCAGGGGGCCCCTACGAGCAGTACTTC
few	TRBD1	TRBV12-3/TRBV12-4	TRBJ2-7	CASSAGTGAYEQYF	TGTGCCAGCAGTGCCGGGACAGGGGCCTACGAGCAGTACTTC
once	TRBD1	TRBV18	TRBJ2-1	CASSHTTGSTGSYNEQFF	TGTGCCAGCTCACATACGACAGGGTCGACGGGCTCCTACAATGAGCAGTTCTTC
NA	TRBD1	TRBV7-3	TRBJ2-2	CASSLGDRGPGRELFF	TGTGCCAGCAGCTTAGGGGACAGGGGCCCCGGGCGGGAGCTGTTTTTT
NA	NA	TRBV20-1	TRBJ2-3	CSAGDPGTAAHTQYF	TGCAGTGCAGGGGACCCCGGCACCGCCGCTCATACGCAGTATTTT
few	TRBD1	TRBV5-1	TRBJ2-4	CASSPRTGLAKNIQYF	TGCGCCAGCAGCCCTCGGACAGGGCTAGCCAAAAACATTCAGTACTTC
NA	NA	TRBV7-9	TRBJ1-4	CASSLLDRTRREKLFF	TGTGCCAGCAGCTTACTGGACCGCACACGAAGGGAAAAACTGTTTTTT
NA	NA	TRBV3-1	TRBJ1-2	CASSQGSGGYTF	TGTGCCAGCAGCCAAGGGAGTGGAGGCTACACCTTC
NA	NA	TRBV5-1	TRBJ1-2	CASSLTAQSGYTF	TGCGCCAGCAGCTTAACCGCTCAGAGTGGCTACACCTTC
NA	TRBD2	TRBV15	TRBJ2-5	CATSTPPGLAVQETQYF	TGTGCCACCAGCACACCGCCGGGACTAGCGGTTCAAGAGACCCAGTACTTC
NA	TRBD1	TRBV7-2	TRBJ1-1	CAGSPDRGWGTEAFF	TGTGCCGGCAGCCCGGACAGGGGTTGGGGCACTGAAGCTTTCTTT
NA	TRBD2	TRBV5-1	TRBJ2-7	CASSGTSGRSYEQYF	TGCGCCAGCAGCGGTACTAGCGGGAGGTCCTACGAGCAGTACTTC
NA	NA	TRBV11-3	TRBJ2-6	CASSQRGANVLTF	TGTGCCAGCAGCCAGAGAGGGGCCAACGTCCTGACTTTC
NA	NA	TRBV29-1	TRBJ2-1	CSVEGGGHYNEQFF	TGCAGCGTTGAGGGGGGGGGGCACTACAATGAGCAGTTCTTC
NA	NA	TRBV29-1	TRBJ2-1	CSPTYGQYKEQFF	TGCAGCCCAACCTACGGTCAGTACAAGGAGCAGTTCTTC
NA	TRBD1	TRBV20-1	TRBJ2-3	CSAHEPGRGRGTDTQYF	TGCAGTGCCCACGAACCGGGCAGGGGGCGTGGGACAGATACGCAGTATTTT
NA	TRBD1	TRBV4-1	TRBJ1-1	CASSALQGAGTEAFF	TGCGCCAGCAGCGCATTACAGGGGGCAGGGACTGAAGCTTTCTTT
NA	NA	TRBV6-6	TRBJ1-4	CAGSYVGAPEKLFF	TGTGCCGGCAGTTACGTGGGGGCGCCCGAAAAACTGTTTTTT
NA	NA	TRBV2	TRBJ1-1	CASGGGRKVNTEAFF	TGTGCCAGCGGAGGGGGACGGAAGGTGAACACTGAAGCTTTCTTT
once	NA	TRBV7-9	TRBJ1-6	CASSLSNRADLYNSPLHF	TGTGCCAGCAGCTTATCTAACAGGGCAGACCTGTATAATTCACCCCTCCACTTT
NA	TRBD1	TRBV3-1	TRBJ2-7	CASSYRGSTNEQYF	TGTGCCAGCAGCTACAGGGGTAGTACCAATGAGCAGTACTTC
NA	TRBD2	TRBV10-3	TRBJ2-7	CAISPGGTSGGHEQYF	TGTGCCATCAGCCCCGGTGGGACTAGCGGGGGTCACGAGCAGTACTTC
NA	NA	TRBV20-1	TRBJ1-1	CSAPSGPGRTEAFF	TGCAGTGCCCCCTCGGGGCCAGGGAGGACTGAAGCTTTCTTT
once	TRBD1	TRBV10-3	TRBJ2-7	CAISAQDRGSSYEQYF	TGTGCCATCAGTGCCCAGGACAGGGGTAGTTCCTACGAGCAGTACTTC
NA	NA	TRBV10-3	TRBJ2-7	CASSGTEAWDEQYF	TGTGCCTCCTCCGGGACTGAGGCTTGGGATGAGCAGTACTTC
NA	NA	TRBV7-2	TRBJ1-4	CASSLSRANEKLFF	TGTGCCAGCAGCTTAAGCAGGGCGAATGAAAAACTGTTTTTT
once	TRBD2	TRBV6-5	TRBJ2-1	CASSRRTSGNQETQFF	TGCGCCAGCAGTCGCAGGACTAGCGGGAACCAAGAGACCCAGTTCTTC
NA	TRBD1	TRBV7-9	TRBJ1-2	CASSQTGDPGYGYTF	TGTGCCAGCAGCCAGACAGGGGACCCCGGCTATGGCTACACCTTC
NA	NA	TRBV29-1	TRBJ2-1	CSVDSGSTYNEQFF	TGCAGCGTTGACAGTGGGAGCACCTACAATGAGCAGTTCTTC
NA	NA	TRBV6-2/TRBV6-3	TRBJ2-5	CASSYSKTAQETQYF	TGTGCCAGCAGTTACTCGAAGACAGCTCAAGAGACCCAGTACTTC
NA	NA	TRBV7-7	TRBJ2-3	CASSRQLTDTQYF	TGTGCTAGCAGCCGACAACTCACAGATACGCAGTATTTT
few	NA	TRBV7-9	TRBJ2-5	CASSLAPGVETQYF	TGTGCCAGCAGCTTAGCGCCGGGCGTAGAGACCCAGTACTTC
few	TRBD2	TRBV27	TRBJ2-7	CASSLKAGVLEQYF	TGTGCCAGCAGTTTAAAGGCGGGAGTTTTGGAGCAGTACTTC
NA	TRBD2	TRBV7-2	TRBJ2-7	CASSRGLAAADYEQYF	TGTGCCAGCAGCCGAGGACTAGCGGCGGCTGACTACGAGCAGTACTTC
NA	NA	TRBV20-1	TRBJ2-1	CSARPPVWQETQFF	TGCAGTGCTAGACCCCCGGTTTGGCAAGAGACCCAGTTCTTC
NA	NA	TRBV6-2/TRBV6-3	TRBJ2-1	CASSLYGYNEQFF	TGTGCCAGCAGTTTGTACGGTTACAATGAGCAGTTCTTC
once	TRBD2	TRBV20-1	TRBJ2-1	CSASRLAGGPRFF	TGCAGTGCTAGTCGGCTAGCGGGAGGGCCCCGGTTCTTC
NA	TRBD1	TRBV7-3	TRBJ1-2	CASSLQGQFNFYGYTF	TGTGCCAGCAGCCTCCAGGGACAGTTCAACTTCTATGGCTACACCTTC
NA	TRBD2	TRBV10-3	TRBJ2-1	CAISDRGDNEQFF	TGTGCCATCAGTGACCGGGGGGACAATGAGCAGTTCTTC
NA	TRBD1	TRBV29-1	TRBJ2-7	CSVEICRAMGTGCEQYF	TGCAGCGTCGAAATCTGCCGGGCCATGGGGACAGGGTGCGAGCAGTACTTC
NA	NA	TRBV20-1	TRBJ2-1	CSARGLDETQFF	TGCAGTGCTAGGGGATTGGACGAGACCCAGTTCTTC
NA	NA	TRBV6-2/TRBV6-3	TRBJ2-3	CASSYEVGIPDTQYF	TGTGCCAGCAGTTACGAGGTCGGGATTCCAGATACGCAGTATTTT
few	NA	TRBV29-1	TRBJ2-7	CSVVRGRFEQYF	TGCAGCGTTGTGCGGGGCCGGTTCGAGCAGTACTTC
NA	NA	TRBV9	TRBJ2-3	CASSARADTTDTQYF	TGTGCCAGCAGCGCCCGCGCGGACACCACAGATACGCAGTATTTT
NA	NA	TRBV5-1	TRBJ2-7	CASSLGYLSNEQYF	TGCGCCAGCAGCCTAGGGTACCTTAGCAACGAGCAGTACTTC
NA	TRBD1	TRBV12-3/TRBV12-4	TRBJ2-1	CASNRQGPYNEQFF	TGTGCCAGTAACCGACAGGGCCCCTACAATGAGCAGTTCTTC
NA	NA	TRBV3-1	TRBJ2-3	CASSPPGITDTQYF	TGTGCCAGCAGCCCCCCAGGAATCACAGATACGCAGTATTTT
NA	NA	TRBV7-2	TRBJ2-5	CASSPHIDETQYF	TGTGCCAGCAGCCCGCACATTGACGAGACCCAGTACTTC
few	TRBD2	TRBV29-1	TRBJ2-1	CSVGGRVGSNEQFF	TGCAGCGTTGGCGGGAGGGTTGGTAGCAATGAGCAGTTCTTC
once	NA	TRBV9	TRBJ2-3	CASSPNPTGSTDTQYF	TGTGCCAGCAGCCCCAATCCGACGGGCAGCACAGATACGCAGTATTTT
few	NA	TRBV6-1	TRBJ1-5	CASSQERGFARGNQPQHF	TGTGCCAGCAGCCAAGAGCGGGGTTTTGCGAGGGGGAATCAGCCCCAGCATTTT
few	TRBD2	TRBV20-1	TRBJ2-3	CSGTSGSAGRDTQYF	TGCAGTGGGACTAGCGGGAGTGCAGGGAGAGATACGCAGTATTTT
few	NA	TRBV24-1	TRBJ2-1	CATSDSGPTGKNEQFF	TGTGCCACCAGTGATTCCGGGCCCACCGGAAAAAATGAGCAGTTCTTC
NA	NA	TRBV5-6	TRBJ2-5	CASSLNNREGETQYF	TGTGCCAGCAGCTTAAACAACAGGGAAGGAGAGACCCAGTACTTC
NA	NA	TRBV5-6	TRBJ1-2	CASSRDTNGYTF	TGTGCCAGCAGCAGGGACACCAATGGCTACACCTTC
NA	TRBD1	TRBV15	TRBJ1-2	CATSRGGTGCDYTF	TGTGCCACCAGCAGAGGAGGGACAGGGTGCGACTACACCTTC
few	TRBD2	TRBV20-1	TRBJ2-1	CSAAGGERGLYNEQFF	TGCAGTGCCGCGGGCGGCGAGCGGGGCCTTTACAATGAGCAGTTCTTC
NA	TRBD2	TRBV20-1	TRBJ2-3	CSVAGGHVGTDTQYF	TGCAGTGTGGCGGGAGGACACGTGGGGACAGATACGCAGTATTTT